This TCR beta chain was observed in a study of cytomegalovirus exposure and HLA in healthy donors. 60 Vbeta and 13 Jbeta primers were used in PCR. Sequencing used immunoSEQ multiplex PCR; TCRdb keeps in-frame clones, though not all of them. The table shows over 150,000 clones, with less than 85% occurring only once. CDR3 length: 11 amino acids. Germline V CDR1 and CDR2: SEHNR, FQNEAQ (reference sequence). The V end was cut by 5 bases, the J end by 3 bases, with 5 bases between. The V gene is TRBV7-9, the J gene TRBJ2-7; D is ambiguous. This sequence was found in a man aged 18-30 years in good health and CMV-seronegative. Sequencing used PBMCs. CDR3 DNA sequence: TGTGCCAGCAGCCGTAACTACGAGCAGTACTTC. Its protein is CASSRNYEQYF.